These T cell receptor beta chains were read from a single sample in a study of T-cell memory formation after mild COVID-19. One entry per CDR3 protein results from TCRdb running MiXCR on the 5' RACE reads. The sample lists some 290,000 distinct CDR3 sequences; around 15% were seen once. The sample was PBMCs or a T cell subset sorted from them (not recorded which). The receptors derive from a man between 18 and 35 years old who had mild COVID-19 (a few samples of this study predate the infection). Cell type and time point are not known. The CDR3 runs from the conserved cysteine through the conserved F or W. A D gene is named only where the DNA matches it firmly. Expanded clones are given a class, and other clones once, few, many or no size at all.

v_call	d_call	j_call	clone_size	cdr3_aa	cdr3_nt
TRBV7-6	.	TRBJ1-5	few	CASSLNLNQPQHF	TGTGCCAGCAGCTTGAATCTTAACCAGCCCCAGCATTTT
TRBV29-1	TRBD1	TRBJ2-7	few	CSVVSDRIAYEQYF	TGCAGCGTTGTCTCGGACAGGATCGCCTACGAGCAGTACTTC
TRBV27	TRBD1	TRBJ1-2	.	CASSFRGLYGYTF	TGTGCCAGCAGTTTTAGGGGGCTCTATGGCTACACCTTC
TRBV7-6	TRBD1	TRBJ2-1	few	CASSSSGTGISNEQFF	TGTGCCAGCAGCTCCTCAGGGACAGGAATCTCCAATGAGCAGTTCTTC
TRBV10-3	.	TRBJ1-6	many	CAISDPTATLIPNSALHF	TGTGCCATCAGTGACCCGACAGCTACCCTAATTCCCAATTCGGCCCTCCACTTT
TRBV7-2	TRBD2	TRBJ2-5	.	CASSRSEGLAGETQYF	TGTGCCAGCAGCCGAAGTGAGGGACTAGCGGGGGAGACCCAGTACTTC
TRBV4-3	TRBD2	TRBJ2-1	many	CASRRGTSGYNEQFF	TGCGCCAGCAGACGGGGGACTAGCGGATACAATGAGCAGTTCTTC
TRBV20-1	.	TRBJ1-6	few	CSATFGGLQTLHF	TGCAGTGCTACCTTCGGGGGACTTCAGACCCTCCACTTT
TRBV5-1	TRBD2	TRBJ2-1	many	CASSRRLAGGSSYNEQFF	TGCGCCAGCAGCCGGAGACTAGCGGGGGGTTCCTCCTACAATGAGCAGTTCTTC
TRBV7-9	.	TRBJ1-2	few	CASSLASGYGGYTF	TGTGCCAGCAGCTTAGCTTCAGGGTACGGCGGCTACACCTTC
TRBV29-1	TRBD1	TRBJ2-5	.	CSYAIGGVWETQYF	TGCAGCTACGCAATAGGGGGCGTTTGGGAGACCCAGTACTTC
TRBV29-1	.	TRBJ2-1	few	CSVENEWGNEQFF	TGCAGCGTTGAGAACGAATGGGGCAATGAGCAGTTCTTC
TRBV12-3/TRBV12-4	TRBD1	TRBJ2-2	.	CASSLRGLGTGELFF	TGTGCCAGCAGCCTCAGGGGGCTGGGAACCGGGGAGCTGTTTTTT
TRBV19	.	TRBJ1-4	.	CASSLSMGSGVGGTEKLFF	TGTGCCAGTAGTCTCTCGATGGGGTCAGGGGTCGGAGGAACGGAAAAACTGTTTTTT
TRBV7-9	TRBD1	TRBJ2-3	.	CASSLTSGQDSTDTQYF	TGTGCCAGCAGCTTAACCTCTGGACAGGACAGCACAGATACGCAGTATTTT
TRBV4-1	.	TRBJ1-6	.	CASSPRRGDNSPLHF	TGCGCCAGCAGCCCCCGCAGAGGGGATAATTCACCCCTCCACTTT
TRBV20-1	TRBD1	TRBJ1-1	once	CSARAGTGDITFF	TGCAGTGCTAGAGCCGGGACAGGGGATATAACTTTCTTT
TRBV3-1	.	TRBJ1-1	many	CASSQGLERMNTEAFF	TGTGCCAGCAGCCAAGGTTTGGAGCGAATGAACACTGAAGCTTTCTTT
TRBV3-1	.	TRBJ2-7	few	CASSPGEGYEQYF	TGTGCCAGCAGCCCGGGAGAAGGCTACGAGCAGTACTTC
TRBV6-5	.	TRBJ1-1	few	CASSRIGDTEAFF	TGTGCCAGCAGCCGAATAGGAGACACTGAAGCTTTCTTT
TRBV5-8	TRBD1	TRBJ2-3	.	CASSLTGARPTQYF	TGTGCCAGCAGCTTAACAGGGGCCCGTCCGACGCAGTATTTT
TRBV7-3	.	TRBJ2-3	many	CASSAGLGGGDTQYF	TGTGCCAGCAGCGCCGGACTAGGGGGGGGAGATACGCAGTATTTT
TRBV11-3	TRBD2	TRBJ2-1	few	CASSLSQSGGQGEQFF	TGTGCCAGCAGCTTATCCCAGTCGGGGGGTCAGGGTGAGCAGTTCTTC
TRBV5-1	.	TRBJ2-2	.	CASSLTQITGELFF	TGCGCCAGCAGCTTAACCCAGATCACCGGGGAGCTGTTTTTT
TRBV20-1	TRBD1	TRBJ2-7	few	CSARVRGQILHYEQYF	TGCAGTGCTAGAGTCAGGGGACAGATACTTCACTACGAGCAGTACTTC
TRBV20-1	.	TRBJ2-1	.	CSARRADLYNEQFF	TGCAGTGCTAGAAGGGCGGACCTATACAATGAGCAGTTCTTC
TRBV4-1	.	TRBJ2-3	many	CASSLQTGTDTSTDTQYF	TGCGCCAGCAGCCTCCAGACCGGGACCGACACTAGCACAGATACGCAGTATTTT
TRBV5-1	.	TRBJ2-5	few	CASSPGTPQETQYF	TGCGCCAGCAGCCCCGGGACCCCCCAAGAGACCCAGTACTTC